This TCR beta chain was observed in a study of monozygotic twins with inflammatory bowel disease. After re-calling the 5' RACE reads, TCRdb lists one entry per CDR3 protein, DNA absent. The table lists approximately 160,000 distinct CDR3 sequences. Material: blood. This receptor was taken from a human donor with ulcerative colitis or Crohn's disease, or a healthy co-twin of an affected twin (not recorded which).

CDR3 amino acids: CASVLNPGNSYEQYF. The V and J genes are TRBV2 and TRBJ2-7; TCRdb indicates TRBD1, and absent DNA this call remains unverified. This CDR3 has 15 amino acids. In germline, CDR1 is SNHLY, CDR2 FYNNEI.